This T cell receptor (beta chain) stems from a study of blood T cell repertoires in COVID-19. Study context: Material from acute and convalescent COVID-19 was sourced from the United States, Italy and Spain. The analysed material was cDNA or gDNA that came from T cells, B-cell-depleted T cells, or PBMCs.

Per the germline V gene, CDR1 is LNHNV and CDR2 is YYDKDF (reference sequence). V trimming: 11 bases; J trimming: 3 bases; junction bases outside the gene matches: 12. This CDR3 has 14 amino acids. As originally analysed: Estimation of nucleated cell counts was performed using reference gene primer amplification. The protocol was immunoSEQ multiplex PCR, while the TCRdb copy is restricted to in-frame clones and leaves out a portion. Clone size and the V and J calls come from that table; the DNA yielded D and trimming. The sample records fewer than 60,000 clones, less than 85% being singletons. This sequence originates from a man in his 60s with acute or convalescent COVID-19. Sequenced input: peripheral blood. The J gene is TRBJ2-5, the V gene TRBV15; 7 bases match TRBD1. As DNA, the CDR3 is TGTGCCGCCTCAAAGGGACAGCAAAAAGAGACCCAGTACTTC. Encoded protein: CAASKGQQKETQYF.